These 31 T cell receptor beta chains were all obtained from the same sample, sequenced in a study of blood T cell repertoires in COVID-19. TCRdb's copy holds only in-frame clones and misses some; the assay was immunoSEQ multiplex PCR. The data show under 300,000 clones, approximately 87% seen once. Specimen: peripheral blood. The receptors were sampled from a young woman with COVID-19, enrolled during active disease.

The CDR3 nucleotides read TGTGCCAGCAGCCCCTCACTAGCGGGCCGTTACAATGAGCAGTTCTTC. Protein: CASSPSLAGRYNEQFF. The V and J genes are TRBV3-1 (or the pseudogene TRBV3-2) and TRBJ2-1; 9 bases are shared with TRBD2. J was trimmed by 4 bases and V by 4 bases; bases with no gene match: 8. CDR1 and CDR2 (germline): LGHDT, YNNKEL (reference sequence). This CDR3 spans 16 amino acids.

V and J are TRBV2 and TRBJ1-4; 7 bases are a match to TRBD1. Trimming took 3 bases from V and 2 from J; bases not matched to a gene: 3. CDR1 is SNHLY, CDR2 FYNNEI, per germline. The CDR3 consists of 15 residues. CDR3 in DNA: TGTGCCAGCAGTGATAGGACAGGTACTAATGAAAAACTGTTTTTT. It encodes CASSDRTGTNEKLFF.

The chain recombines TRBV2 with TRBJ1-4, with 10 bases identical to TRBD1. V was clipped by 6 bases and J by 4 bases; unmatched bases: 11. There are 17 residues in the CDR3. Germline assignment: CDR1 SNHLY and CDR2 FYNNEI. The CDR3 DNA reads TGTGCCAGCAGCCGGGACAGGGGAGCGGGCCTTAATGAAAAACTGTTTTTT. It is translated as CASSRDRGAGLNEKLFF.

CDR3 nucleotide sequence: TGTGCCAGCAGCTTAAGTAGCGGGGGGAGGGAGGATACGCAGTATTTT. Translated, it gives CASSLSSGGREDTQYF. V usage is TRBV7-2 and J usage is TRBJ2-3; 10 bases match TRBD2. The V gene's germline CDR1 is SGHTA and CDR2 FQGNSA. Losses at the gene ends were 2 bases for V and 6 bases for J; bases not matched to a gene: 8. The CDR3 loop spans 16 amino acids.

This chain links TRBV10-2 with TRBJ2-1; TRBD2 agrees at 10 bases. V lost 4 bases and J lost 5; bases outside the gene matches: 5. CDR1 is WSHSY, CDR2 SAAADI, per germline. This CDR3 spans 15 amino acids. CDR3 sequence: CASSVVAGGHNEQFF. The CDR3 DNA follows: TGCGCCAGCAGTGTGGTAGCGGGGGGTCACAATGAGCAGTTCTTC.

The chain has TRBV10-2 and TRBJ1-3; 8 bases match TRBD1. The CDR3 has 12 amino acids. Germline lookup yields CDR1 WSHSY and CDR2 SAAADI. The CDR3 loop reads CATGTGGNTIYF. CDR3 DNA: TGCGCTACCGGGACAGGAGGAAACACCATATATTTT.

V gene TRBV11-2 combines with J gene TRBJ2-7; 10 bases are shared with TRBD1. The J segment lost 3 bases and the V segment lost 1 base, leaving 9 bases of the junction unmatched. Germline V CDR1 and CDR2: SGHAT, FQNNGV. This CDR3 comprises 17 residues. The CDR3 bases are TGTGCCAGCAGCTTAGTGGATTCGGGACAGGGGTTCTACGAGCAGTACTTC. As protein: CASSLVDSGQGFYEQYF.

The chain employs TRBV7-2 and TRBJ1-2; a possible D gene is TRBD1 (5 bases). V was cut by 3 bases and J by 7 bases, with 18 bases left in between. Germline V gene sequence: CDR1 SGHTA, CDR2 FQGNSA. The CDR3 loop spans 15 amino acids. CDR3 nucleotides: TGTGCCAGCAGCTTGCGGGACCCAAGCGTGGGTGGCTACACCTTC. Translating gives CASSLRDPSVGGYTF.

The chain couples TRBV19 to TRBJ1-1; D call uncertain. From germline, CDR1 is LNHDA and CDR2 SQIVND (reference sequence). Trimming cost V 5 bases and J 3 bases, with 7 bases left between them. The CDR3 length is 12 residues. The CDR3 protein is CASSYGDTEAFF. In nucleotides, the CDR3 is TGTGCCAGTAGTTACGGGGACACTGAAGCTTTCTTT.

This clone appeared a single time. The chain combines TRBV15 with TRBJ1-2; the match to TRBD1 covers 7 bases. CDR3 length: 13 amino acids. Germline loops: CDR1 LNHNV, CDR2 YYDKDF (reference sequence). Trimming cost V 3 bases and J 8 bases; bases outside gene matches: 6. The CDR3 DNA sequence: TGTGCCACCAGCAGGGAGGGGGCCCGGGGCTACACCTTC. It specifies CATSREGARGYTF.

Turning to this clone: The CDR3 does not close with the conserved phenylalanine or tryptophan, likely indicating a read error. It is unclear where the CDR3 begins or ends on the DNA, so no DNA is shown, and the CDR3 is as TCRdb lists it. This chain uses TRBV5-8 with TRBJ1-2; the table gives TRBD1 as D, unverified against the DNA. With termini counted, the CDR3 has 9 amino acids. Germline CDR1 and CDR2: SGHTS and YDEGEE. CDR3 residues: CASYRDVAL.

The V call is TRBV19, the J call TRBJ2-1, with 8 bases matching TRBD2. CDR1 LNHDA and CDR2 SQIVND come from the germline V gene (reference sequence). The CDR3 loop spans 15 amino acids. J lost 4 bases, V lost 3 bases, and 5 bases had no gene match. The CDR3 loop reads CASSIWTSSYNEQFF. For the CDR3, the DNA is TGTGCCAGTAGTATTTGGACTAGCTCGTACAATGAGCAGTTCTTC.

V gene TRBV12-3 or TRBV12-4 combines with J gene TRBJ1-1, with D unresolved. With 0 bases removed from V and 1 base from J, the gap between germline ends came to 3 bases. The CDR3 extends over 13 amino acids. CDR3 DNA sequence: TGTGCCAGCAGTTTAGCAGCGAACACTGAAGCTTTCTTT. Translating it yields CASSLAANTEAFF.

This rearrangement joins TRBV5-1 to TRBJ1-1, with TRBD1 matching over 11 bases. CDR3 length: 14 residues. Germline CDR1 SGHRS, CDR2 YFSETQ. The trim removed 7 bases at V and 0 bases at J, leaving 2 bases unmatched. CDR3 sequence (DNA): TGCGCCAGCTGGGGACAGGGGGTGAACACTGAAGCTTTCTTT. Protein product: CASWGQGVNTEAFF.

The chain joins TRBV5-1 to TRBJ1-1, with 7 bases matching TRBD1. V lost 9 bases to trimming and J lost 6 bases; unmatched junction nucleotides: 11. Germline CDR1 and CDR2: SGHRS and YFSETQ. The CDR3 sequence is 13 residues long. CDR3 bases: TGCGCCACTTCGGACAGGAGGGGGTCTGAAGCTTTCTTT. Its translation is CATSDRRGSEAFF.

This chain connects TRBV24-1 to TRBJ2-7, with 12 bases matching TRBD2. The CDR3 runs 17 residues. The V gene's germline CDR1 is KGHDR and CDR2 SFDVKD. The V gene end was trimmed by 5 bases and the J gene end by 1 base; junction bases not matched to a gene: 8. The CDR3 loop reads CATSASWTSGISYEQYF. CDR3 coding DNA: TGTGCCACCAGTGCTTCCTGGACTAGCGGGATATCCTACGAGCAGTACTTC.

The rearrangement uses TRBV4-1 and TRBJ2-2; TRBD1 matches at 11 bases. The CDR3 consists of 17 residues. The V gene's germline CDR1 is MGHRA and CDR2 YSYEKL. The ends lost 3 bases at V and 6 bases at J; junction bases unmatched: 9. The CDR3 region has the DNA TGCGCCAGCAGCCAGAAACGGGACAGGGGGATCTCCGGGGAGCTGTTTTTT. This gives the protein CASSQKRDRGISGELFF.

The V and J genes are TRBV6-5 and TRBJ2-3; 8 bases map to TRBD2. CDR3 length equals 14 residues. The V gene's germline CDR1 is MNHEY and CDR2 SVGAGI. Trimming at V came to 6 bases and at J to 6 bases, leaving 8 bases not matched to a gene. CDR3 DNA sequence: TGTGCCAGCAGCCTCGGGGGGGGGCCGGATACGCAGTATTTT. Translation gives CASSLGGGPDTQYF.

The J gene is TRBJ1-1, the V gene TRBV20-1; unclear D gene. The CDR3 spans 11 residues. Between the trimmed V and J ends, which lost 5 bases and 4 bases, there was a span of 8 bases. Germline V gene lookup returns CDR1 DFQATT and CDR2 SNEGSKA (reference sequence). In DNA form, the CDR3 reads TGCAGTGCTGCGCGGGCCACTGAAGCTTTCTTT. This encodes CSAARATEAFF.

The CDR3 sequence: CASSQEPAGSTDTQYF. Here the CDR3 DNA reads TGTGCCAGCAGCCAAGAGCCGGCGGGTAGCACAGATACGCAGTATTTT. The rearrangement links TRBV4-2 to TRBJ2-3; TRBD2 is a possible D gene (5 bases). The germline V and J ends were trimmed by 0 bases and 0 bases, with 10 bases remaining between them. The CDR3 contains 16 residues. CDR1 is LGHNA and CDR2 is YNFKEQ in the germline V gene.

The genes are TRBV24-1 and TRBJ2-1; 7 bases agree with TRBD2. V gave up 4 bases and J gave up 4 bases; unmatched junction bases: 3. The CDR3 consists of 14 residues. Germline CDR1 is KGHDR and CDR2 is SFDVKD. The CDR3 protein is CATSEAGVYNEQFF. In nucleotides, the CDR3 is TGTGCCACCAGTGAGGCGGGGGTTTACAATGAGCAGTTCTTC.

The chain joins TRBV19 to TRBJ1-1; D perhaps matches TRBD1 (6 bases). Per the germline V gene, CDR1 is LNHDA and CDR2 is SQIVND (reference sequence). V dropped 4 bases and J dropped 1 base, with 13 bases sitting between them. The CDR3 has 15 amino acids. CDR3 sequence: CASSNGGHGNTEAFF. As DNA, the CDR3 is TGTGCCAGTAGTAATGGGGGACATGGGAACACTGAAGCTTTCTTT.

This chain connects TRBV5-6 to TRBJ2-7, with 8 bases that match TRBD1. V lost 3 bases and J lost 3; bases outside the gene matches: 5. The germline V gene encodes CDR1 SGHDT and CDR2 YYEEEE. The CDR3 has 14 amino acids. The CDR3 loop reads CASSSTGEGYEQYF. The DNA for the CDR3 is TGTGCCAGCAGCTCGACAGGGGAAGGCTACGAGCAGTACTTC.

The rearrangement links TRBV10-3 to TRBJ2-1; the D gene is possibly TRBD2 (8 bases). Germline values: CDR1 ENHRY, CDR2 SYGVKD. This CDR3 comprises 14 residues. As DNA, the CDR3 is TGTGCGTCAGGGGGGGCTAGCGGGCCCCCCGAGCAGTTCTTC. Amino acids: CASGGASGPPEQFF.

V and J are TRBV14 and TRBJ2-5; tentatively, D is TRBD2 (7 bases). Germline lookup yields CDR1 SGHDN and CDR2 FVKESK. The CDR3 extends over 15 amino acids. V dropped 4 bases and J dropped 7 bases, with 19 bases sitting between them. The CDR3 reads CASSPEGGPGRTQYF. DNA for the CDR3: TGTGCCAGCAGCCCCGAGGGGGGGCCCGGGAGGACCCAGTACTTC. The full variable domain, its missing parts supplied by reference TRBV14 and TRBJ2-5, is EAGVTQFPSHSVIEKGQTVTLRCDPISGHDNLYWYRRVMGKEIKFLLHFVKESKQDESGMPNNRFLAERTGGTYSTLKVQPAELEDSGVYFCASSPEGGPGRTQYFGPGTRLLVL.

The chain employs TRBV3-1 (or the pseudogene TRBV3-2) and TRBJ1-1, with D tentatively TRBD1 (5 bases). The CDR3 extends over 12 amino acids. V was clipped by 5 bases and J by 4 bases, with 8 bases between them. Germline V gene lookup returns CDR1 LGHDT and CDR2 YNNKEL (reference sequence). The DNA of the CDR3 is TGTGCCAGCAGCGACGGGGGCACTGAAGCTTTCTTT. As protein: CASSDGGTEAFF.

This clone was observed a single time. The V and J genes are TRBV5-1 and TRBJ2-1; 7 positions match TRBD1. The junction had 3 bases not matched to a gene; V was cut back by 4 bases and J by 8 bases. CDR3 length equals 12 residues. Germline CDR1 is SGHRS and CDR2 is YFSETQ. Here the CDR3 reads CASSPQGYEQFF. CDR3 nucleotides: TGCGCCAGCAGCCCACAGGGGTATGAGCAGTTCTTC.

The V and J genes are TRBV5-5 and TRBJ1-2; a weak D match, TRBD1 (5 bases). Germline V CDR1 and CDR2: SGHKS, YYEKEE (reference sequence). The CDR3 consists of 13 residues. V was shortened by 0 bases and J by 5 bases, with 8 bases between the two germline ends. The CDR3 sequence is CASSLAAGYGYTF. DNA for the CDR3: TGTGCCAGCAGCTTGGCCGCAGGGTATGGCTACACCTTC.

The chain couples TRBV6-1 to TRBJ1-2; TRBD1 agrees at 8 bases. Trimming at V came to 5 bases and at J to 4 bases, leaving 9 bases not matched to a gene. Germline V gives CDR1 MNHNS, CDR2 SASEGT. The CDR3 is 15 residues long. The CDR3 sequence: CASSSNRGTLYGYTF. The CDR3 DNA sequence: TGTGCCAGCAGTTCAAACAGGGGGACACTCTATGGCTACACCTTC.

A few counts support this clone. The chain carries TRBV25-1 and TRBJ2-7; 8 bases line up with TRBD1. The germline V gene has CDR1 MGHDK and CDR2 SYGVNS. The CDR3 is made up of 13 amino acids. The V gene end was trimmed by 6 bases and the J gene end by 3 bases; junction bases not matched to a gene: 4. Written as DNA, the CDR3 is TGTGCCAGCAGCCTTACAGGGGGCTACGAGCAGTACTTC. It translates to CASSLTGGYEQYF.

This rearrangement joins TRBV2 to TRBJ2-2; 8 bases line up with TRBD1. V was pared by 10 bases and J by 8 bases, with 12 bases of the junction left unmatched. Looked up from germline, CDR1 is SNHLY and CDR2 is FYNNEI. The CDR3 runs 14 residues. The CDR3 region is CATRDGTGRGELFF. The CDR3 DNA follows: TGTGCCACAAGAGACGGGACAGGACGGGGGGAGCTGTTTTTT.